Listed below are T cell receptor beta chains from one sample, sequenced in a study of blood T cell repertoires in COVID-19. The table came from immunoSEQ multiplex PCR; TCRdb's copy has only in-frame clones and leaves some out. The sample holds 300,000 or so clones, approximately 88% seen once. The specimen was peripheral blood. The receptors come from a woman in her thirties who had recovered from COVID-19. CDR3s include the opening cysteine and the closing phenylalanine or tryptophan. Each record gives: V gene, J gene, D gene, clone size, CDR3 protein, CDR3 DNA. D genes are given only for firm matches. Expanded clones are given a class, and other clones once, few, many or no size at all.

v_call: TRBV28
j_call: TRBJ1-2
d_call: TRBD1
clone_size: -
cdr3_aa: CASSRQGYYGYTF
cdr3_nt: TGTGCCAGCAGTAGACAGGGCTACTATGGCTACACCTTC

v_call: TRBV30
j_call: TRBJ2-2
d_call: TRBD1
clone_size: -
cdr3_aa: CAWSLGTATHTGELFF
cdr3_nt: TGTGCCTGGAGCTTGGGGACAGCGACTCACACCGGGGAGCTGTTTTTT

v_call: TRBV28
j_call: TRBJ1-2
d_call: TRBD1
clone_size: -
cdr3_aa: CASRDRGRYSGYTF
cdr3_nt: TGTGCCAGCAGGGACAGGGGGCGCTACTCTGGCTACACCTTC

v_call: TRBV6-5
j_call: TRBJ1-2
d_call: TRBD1
clone_size: -
cdr3_aa: CASSTLGQGSGYTF
cdr3_nt: TGTGCCAGCAGTACCCTCGGACAGGGTAGTGGCTACACCTTC

v_call: TRBV4-3
j_call: TRBJ2-1
d_call: -
clone_size: -
cdr3_aa: CASSQDRGQGWNEQFF
cdr3_nt: TGCGCCAGCAGCCAAGATCGTGGGCAGGGGTGGAATGAGCAGTTCTTC

v_call: TRBV20-1
j_call: TRBJ1-2
d_call: -
clone_size: -
cdr3_aa: CSAPTGYGYTF
cdr3_nt: TGCAGTGCACCTACAGGGTATGGCTACACCTTC

v_call: TRBV7-3
j_call: TRBJ2-2
d_call: -
clone_size: -
cdr3_aa: CASSQTSNTGELFF
cdr3_nt: TGTGCCAGCAGCCAAACTTCGAACACCGGGGAGCTGTTTTTT

v_call: TRBV2
j_call: TRBJ1-6
d_call: TRBD1
clone_size: -
cdr3_aa: CASRGDRDNSPLHF
cdr3_nt: TGTGCCAGCAGGGGGGACAGGGATAATTCACCCCTCCACTTT

v_call: TRBV11-1
j_call: TRBJ1-2
d_call: TRBD1
clone_size: few
cdr3_aa: CASSSGQGLRTGYTF
cdr3_nt: TGTGCCAGCAGCTCAGGACAGGGCCTTCGAACTGGCTACACCTTC

v_call: TRBV19
j_call: TRBJ1-6
d_call: -
clone_size: -
cdr3_aa: CASSIEGGGSPLHF
cdr3_nt: TGTGCCAGTAGTATAGAAGGGGGGGGTTCACCCCTCCACTTT

v_call: TRBV30
j_call: TRBJ1-2
d_call: TRBD1
clone_size: -
cdr3_aa: CAWKGTGVSYGYTF
cdr3_nt: TGTGCCTGGAAAGGGACAGGGGTTAGCTATGGCTACACCTTC

v_call: TRBV7-3
j_call: TRBJ2-3
d_call: -
clone_size: -
cdr3_aa: CASSLNGGTDTQYF
cdr3_nt: TGTGCCAGCAGCTTAAACGGAGGGACAGATACGCAGTATTTT

v_call: TRBV28
j_call: TRBJ2-7
d_call: -
clone_size: once
cdr3_aa: CASSQPAGVAYEQYF
cdr3_nt: TGTGCCAGCAGTCAACCTGCAGGGGTCGCCTACGAGCAGTACTTC

v_call: TRBV9
j_call: TRBJ2-7
d_call: TRBD2
clone_size: -
cdr3_aa: CASSLGLAGGKRDEQYF
cdr3_nt: TGTGCCAGCAGCTTGGGACTAGCGGGGGGGAAACGCGACGAGCAGTACTTC

v_call: TRBV5-1
j_call: TRBJ1-1
d_call: TRBD1
clone_size: -
cdr3_aa: CASSLGTGWVNTEAFF
cdr3_nt: TGCGCCAGCAGCTTAGGGACAGGGTGGGTTAACACTGAAGCTTTCTTT

v_call: TRBV25-1
j_call: TRBJ1-4
d_call: -
clone_size: -
cdr3_aa: CASSDPRGSWGEKLFF
cdr3_nt: TGTGCCAGCAGTGACCCACGGGGGTCATGGGGGGAAAAACTGTTTTTT

v_call: TRBV9
j_call: TRBJ1-6
d_call: TRBD1
clone_size: once
cdr3_aa: CASSPGGQDYNSPLHF
cdr3_nt: TGTGCCAGCAGCCCGGGTGGACAGGATTACAATTCACCCCTCCACTTT

v_call: TRBV7-9
j_call: TRBJ1-1
d_call: -
clone_size: few
cdr3_aa: CASSTTGFTEAFF
cdr3_nt: TGTGCCAGCAGCACTACAGGGTTCACTGAAGCTTTCTTT

v_call: TRBV15
j_call: TRBJ1-2
d_call: TRBD1
clone_size: -
cdr3_aa: CATSPTRGPFDGYTF
cdr3_nt: TGTGCCACCAGCCCAACGAGGGGGCCCTTCGATGGCTACACCTTC

v_call: TRBV27
j_call: TRBJ2-7
d_call: TRBD2
clone_size: -
cdr3_aa: CASSLSLTSGEQYF
cdr3_nt: TGTGCCAGCAGTTTATCTTTGACTAGCGGCGAGCAGTACTTC

v_call: TRBV4-1
j_call: TRBJ2-6
d_call: TRBD1
clone_size: -
cdr3_aa: CASSQGVDRAGANVLTF
cdr3_nt: TGCGCCAGCAGCCAGGGGGTTGACAGGGCTGGGGCCAACGTCCTGACTTTC

v_call: TRBV9
j_call: TRBJ1-2
d_call: TRBD1
clone_size: -
cdr3_aa: CASTEGQGANYGYTF
cdr3_nt: TGTGCCAGCACTGAGGGGCAGGGGGCCAACTATGGCTACACCTTC

v_call: TRBV28
j_call: TRBJ1-5
d_call: TRBD1
clone_size: -
cdr3_aa: CASSPLPGQGDNQPQHF
cdr3_nt: TGTGCCAGCAGCCCCTTACCGGGACAGGGGGACAATCAGCCCCAGCATTTT

v_call: TRBV7-9
j_call: TRBJ2-5
d_call: -
clone_size: -
cdr3_aa: CASSAGEYQETQYF
cdr3_nt: TGTGCCAGCAGCGCCGGGGAGTACCAAGAGACCCAGTACTTC

v_call: TRBV7-8
j_call: TRBJ2-3
d_call: TRBD1
clone_size: -
cdr3_aa: CASSSTGVRTDTQYF
cdr3_nt: TGTGCCAGCAGCTCGACAGGGGTTCGCACAGATACGCAGTATTTT

v_call: TRBV27
j_call: TRBJ1-2
d_call: -
clone_size: -
cdr3_aa: CASRPSGGRGYTF
cdr3_nt: TGTGCCAGCAGGCCGAGCGGGGGCAGGGGCTACACCTTC

v_call: TRBV19
j_call: TRBJ1-2
d_call: -
clone_size: once
cdr3_aa: CASSISQVGYTF
cdr3_nt: TGTGCCAGTAGTATTTCTCAGGTTGGCTACACCTTC

v_call: TRBV12-3/TRBV12-4
j_call: TRBJ2-3
d_call: TRBD2
clone_size: -
cdr3_aa: CASSAGDTDTQYF
cdr3_nt: TGTGCCAGCAGTGCGGGAGACACAGATACGCAGTATTTT

v_call: TRBV3-1/TRBV3-2
j_call: TRBJ1-3
d_call: -
clone_size: -
cdr3_aa: CASSQGDRTGNTIYF
cdr3_nt: TGTGCCAGCAGCCAGGGAGACAGGACTGGAAACACCATATATTTT

v_call: TRBV2
j_call: TRBJ2-7
d_call: -
clone_size: -
cdr3_aa: CASGGNRYEQYF
cdr3_nt: TGTGCCAGCGGGGGGAATCGCTACGAGCAGTACTTC

v_call: TRBV29-1
j_call: TRBJ2-5
d_call: TRBD1
clone_size: -
cdr3_aa: CSVRDRLRSQETQYF
cdr3_nt: TGCAGCGTGAGGGACAGGCTGAGATCCCAAGAGACCCAGTACTTC

v_call: TRBV6-5
j_call: TRBJ2-5
d_call: -
clone_size: -
cdr3_aa: CAAGGQRETQYF
cdr3_nt: TGTGCCGCCGGGGGTCAGCGGGAGACCCAGTACTTC

v_call: TRBV4-2
j_call: TRBJ2-2
d_call: TRBD1
clone_size: -
cdr3_aa: CASSQGDREGGELFF
cdr3_nt: TGTGCCAGCAGCCAAGGTGACAGGGAAGGCGGGGAGCTGTTTTTT

v_call: TRBV19
j_call: TRBJ2-7
d_call: -
clone_size: -
cdr3_aa: CASSDGQPYEQYF
cdr3_nt: TGTGCCAGTAGCGATGGACAGCCCTACGAGCAGTACTTC

v_call: TRBV2
j_call: TRBJ2-7
d_call: TRBD1
clone_size: -
cdr3_aa: CASRDRDSSHEQYF
cdr3_nt: TGTGCCAGCAGAGACCGGGACAGTTCACACGAGCAGTACTTC

v_call: TRBV7-9
j_call: TRBJ2-2
d_call: TRBD1
clone_size: -
cdr3_aa: CASRAQGANTGELFF
cdr3_nt: TGTGCCTCGCGGGCACAGGGGGCGAACACCGGGGAGCTGTTTTTT

v_call: TRBV5-6
j_call: TRBJ2-1
d_call: TRBD2
clone_size: -
cdr3_aa: CASSWGTSDYEQFF
cdr3_nt: TGTGCCAGCAGCTGGGGGACTAGCGACTATGAGCAGTTCTTC

v_call: TRBV21-1
j_call: TRBJ1-5
d_call: -
clone_size: -
cdr3_aa: CASSKDENYNQPQHF
cdr3_nt: TGTGCCAGCAGCAAAGACGAAAACTATAATCAGCCCCAGCATTTT

v_call: TRBV27
j_call: TRBJ2-1
d_call: TRBD2
clone_size: -
cdr3_aa: CASRWTSNNEQFF
cdr3_nt: TGTGCCAGCAGGTGGACTAGCAACAATGAGCAGTTCTTC

v_call: TRBV21-1
j_call: TRBJ2-1
d_call: -
clone_size: -
cdr3_aa: CASSKGPNGGAGEQFF
cdr3_nt: TGTGCCAGCAGCAAAGGGCCAAACGGGGGGGCCGGGGAGCAGTTCTTC

v_call: TRBV2
j_call: TRBJ2-1
d_call: -
clone_size: once
cdr3_aa: CASSEAEAETGAEQFF
cdr3_nt: TGTGCCAGCAGTGAAGCGGAGGCCGAGACGGGTGCTGAGCAGTTCTTC

v_call: TRBV19
j_call: TRBJ2-2
d_call: -
clone_size: -
cdr3_aa: CASSEGFLNTGELFF
cdr3_nt: TGTGCCAGTAGTGAGGGTTTTTTGAACACCGGGGAGCTGTTTTTT

v_call: TRBV9
j_call: TRBJ2-5
d_call: -
clone_size: -
cdr3_aa: CASSVAMGRETQYF
cdr3_nt: TGTGCCAGCAGCGTAGCGATGGGGCGGGAGACCCAGTACTTC

v_call: TRBV10-3
j_call: TRBJ1-1
d_call: -
clone_size: -
cdr3_aa: CAIGNRAYTEAFF
cdr3_nt: TGTGCCATCGGGAACAGGGCGTACACTGAAGCTTTCTTT

v_call: TRBV12-2
j_call: TRBJ2-7
d_call: -
clone_size: -
cdr3_aa: CASRLASLAVQYEQYF
cdr3_nt: TGTGCAAGTCGCTTAGCGTCGTTAGCGGTTCAGTACGAGCAGTACTTC

v_call: TRBV7-9
j_call: TRBJ2-3
d_call: -
clone_size: -
cdr3_aa: CASSPAPGESNTQYF
cdr3_nt: TGTGCCAGCAGCCCGGCGCCAGGGGAGTCGAATACGCAGTATTTT

v_call: TRBV27
j_call: TRBJ1-2
d_call: TRBD1
clone_size: -
cdr3_aa: CASSSGQGAYGYTF
cdr3_nt: TGTGCCAGCAGTTCGGGTCAGGGGGCCTATGGCTACACCTTC

v_call: TRBV9
j_call: TRBJ2-7
d_call: TRBD2
clone_size: many
cdr3_aa: CASSVSPLAGGYEQYF
cdr3_nt: TGTGCCAGCAGCGTGAGCCCGCTAGCGGGGGGCTACGAGCAGTACTTC